The next 32 T cell receptor beta chains were all read from a single sample in a study of blood T cell repertoires in COVID-19. Sequencing was performed with immunoSEQ multiplex PCR; in TCRdb, only in-frame clones are kept and a portion is missing. The repertoire includes 200,000 to 250,000 clones, roughly 84% of them detected once, and around 2% sits in the top ten. Specimen: peripheral blood. These receptor sequences come from a woman in her sixties with acute or convalescent COVID-19.

V usage is TRBV28 and J usage is TRBJ1-5, with D possibly matching TRBD1 (5 bases). The CDR3 consists of 16 residues. Germline V gene lookup returns CDR1 MDHEN and CDR2 SYDVKM. V lost 3 bases and J 3 bases, leaving 15 bases between the germline ends. CDR3 DNA sequence: TGTGCCAGCAGTTTGCAGGCCGGGGGGTACAATCAGCCCCAGCATTTT. Translating it yields CASSLQAGGYNQPQHF.

The chain employs TRBV10-3 and TRBJ1-2; 9 nucleotides align to TRBD1. From germline, CDR1 is ENHRY and CDR2 SYGVKD. The CDR3 spans 14 residues. Trimming took 7 bases from V and 1 from J; bases not matched to a gene: 4. The CDR3 spells CAINGQGNNYGYTF. The CDR3 nucleotides read TGTGCCATCAACGGACAGGGGAATAACTATGGCTACACCTTC.

In this sample, this clone turned up a few times. The chain has TRBV29-1 and TRBJ2-2, with D possibly TRBD2 on 6 matching bases. This CDR3 has 16 residues. The germline V gene has CDR1 SQVTM and CDR2 ANQGSEA. The CDR3 bases are TGCACCGATCCAACCTCGTCGGGGGTGAACACCGGGGAGCTGTTTTTT. Translated, it gives CTDPTSSGVNTGELFF.

The chain combines TRBV19 with TRBJ1-2, with 10 bases aligning to TRBD1. Germline-derived CDR1 and CDR2 are LNHDA and SQIVND (reference sequence). CDR3 length: 15 residues. J lost 7 bases, V lost 4 bases, and 9 bases had no gene match. The CDR3 is CASSRLPGQGLGYTF. The CDR3 bases are TGTGCCAGTAGTAGATTACCGGGACAGGGGCTTGGCTACACCTTC.

The chain combines TRBV9 with TRBJ1-1; D gene ambiguous. The CDR3 length is 13 residues. Germline lookup yields CDR1 SGDLS and CDR2 YYNGEE. Trimming cost V 2 bases and J 2 bases, with 7 bases left between them. In DNA form, the CDR3 reads TGTGCCAGCAGCGTTAGAGCCAACACTGAAGCTTTCTTT. Translation: CASSVRANTEAFF.

This chain uses TRBV27 with TRBJ2-2; TRBD1 aligns across 7 bases. With 5 bases clipped from V and 6 bases from J, the junction kept 6 bases outside the gene matches. Per germline, CDR1 MNHEY and CDR2 SMNVEV (reference sequence). This CDR3 has 14 residues. CDR3 loop: CASSIDRVPGELFF. The CDR3 DNA reads as TGTGCCAGCAGTATAGACAGGGTCCCCGGGGAGCTGTTTTTT.

The J gene is TRBJ1-2, the V gene TRBV7-2; 8 bases agree with TRBD1. Germline loops: CDR1 SGHTA, CDR2 FQGNSA. This CDR3 is 14 amino acids long. J lost 8 bases, V lost 5 bases, and 10 bases had no gene match. As DNA, the CDR3 is TGTGCCAGCAGCACGACAAAGGACAGGGCCGGCTACACCTTC. It codes for CASSTTKDRAGYTF.

The rearrangement links TRBV3-1 (or the pseudogene TRBV3-2) to TRBJ1-2, with 7 positions matching TRBD1. The ends lost 0 bases at V and 4 bases at J; junction bases unmatched: 14. This CDR3 comprises 18 residues. Germline V gives CDR1 LGHDT, CDR2 YNNKEL (reference sequence). CDR3 sequence reads: CASSQEGRDSNTFYGYTF. CDR3 nucleotides: TGTGCCAGCAGCCAAGAAGGTCGGGACAGCAATACTTTCTATGGCTACACCTTC.

V is TRBV5-5 and J is TRBJ2-7; 7 bases are a match to TRBD1. CDR1 SGHKS and CDR2 YYEKEE come from the germline V gene (reference sequence). The CDR3 sequence is 13 residues long. The J segment lost 5 bases and the V segment lost 3 bases, leaving 5 bases of the junction unmatched. CDR3 sequence: CASSWDSRNEQYF. The CDR3 DNA reads TGTGCCAGCAGCTGGGACAGCCGCAACGAGCAGTACTTC.

The chain links TRBV6-5 to TRBJ2-7; 7 positions agree with TRBD1. CDR3 length equals 15 residues. The V gene's germline CDR1 is MNHEY and CDR2 SVGAGI. The V gene end was trimmed by 0 bases and the J gene end by 3 bases; junction bases not matched to a gene: 5. The chain's CDR3 is CASSYSYTGDYEQYF. The CDR3 bases are TGTGCCAGCAGTTACTCGTACACAGGGGACTACGAGCAGTACTTC.

The chain recombines TRBV27 with TRBJ2-7; D is perhaps TRBD2 (6 bases). The V gene lost 3 bases and the J gene lost 5 bases, with 11 bases spanning the gap. The germline V gene has CDR1 MNHEY and CDR2 SMNVEV (reference sequence). This CDR3 contains 13 residues. The CDR3 nucleotides read TGTGCCAGCAGTTTGGAGGGTTCCCACGAGCAGTACTTC. It is translated as CASSLEGSHEQYF.

This chain uses TRBV7-9 with TRBJ1-6, with 9 positions matching TRBD1. Germline CDR1 SEHNR, CDR2 FQNEAQ (reference sequence). The CDR3 is 16 amino acids. Losses at the gene ends were 5 bases for V and 9 bases for J; bases not matched to a gene: 11. The CDR3 sequence is CASSAPTGTGFSPLHF. In DNA form, the CDR3 reads TGTGCCAGCAGCGCCCCAACGGGGACAGGGTTTTCACCCCTCCACTTT.

J is TRBJ2-5 and V is TRBV4-2; possibly TRBD1 for D (6 bases). This CDR3 spans 15 amino acids. V gave up 2 bases and J gave up 3 bases, with 13 bases separating them. Per germline, CDR1 LGHNA and CDR2 YNFKEQ. The CDR3 spells CASSQTGFGEETQYF. The CDR3 bases are TGTGCCAGCAGCCAAACAGGGTTCGGGGAAGAGACCCAGTACTTC.

This sequence joins TRBV5-1 and TRBJ2-1; 7 bases align to TRBD1. Losses at the gene ends were 0 bases for V and 0 bases for J; bases not matched to a gene: 0. Germline loops: CDR1 SGHRS, CDR2 YFSETQ. This CDR3 spans 15 amino acids. The CDR3 coding sequence is TGCGCCAGCAGCTTGGACAGGGGCTCCTACAATGAGCAGTTCTTC. This translates into CASSLDRGSYNEQFF.

This chain links TRBV30 with TRBJ2-7; D possibly corresponds to TRBD2 (7 bases). Germline V CDR1 and CDR2: GTSNPN, SVGIG (reference sequence). This CDR3 contains 13 residues. V was shortened by 0 bases and J by 5 bases, with 11 bases between the two germline ends. CDR3 DNA: TGTGCCTGGAGTGTGGGGGGGCTCCACGAGCAGTACTTC. It translates to CAWSVGGLHEQYF.

This clone showed up just once. CDR3 in DNA: TGTGCCAGCAGCCAGAAATCGGCCTATAATTCACCCCTCCACTTT. It encodes CASSQKSAYNSPLHF. This chain connects TRBV3-1 (or the pseudogene TRBV3-2) to TRBJ1-6; no clear D gene. This CDR3 contains 15 residues. The V gene lost 3 bases and the J gene lost 2 bases, with 8 bases spanning the gap. Germline V CDR1 and CDR2: LGHDT, YNNKEL (reference sequence).

V is TRBV3-1 (or the pseudogene TRBV3-2) and J is TRBJ1-2, with TRBD1 matching over 9 bases. This CDR3 spans 18 amino acids. The V gene end was trimmed by 1 base and the J gene end by 7 bases; junction bases not matched to a gene: 16. The germline V gene has CDR1 LGHDT and CDR2 YNNKEL (reference sequence). For the CDR3, the DNA is TGTGCCAGCAGCCAAGGAGTACATCCGGGACAGGGAAGAGGTGGCTACACCTTC. Protein sequence: CASSQGVHPGQGRGGYTF.

The V and J genes are TRBV6-1 and TRBJ1-5; the match to TRBD1 covers 7 bases. The J segment lost 7 bases and the V segment lost 3 bases, leaving 6 bases of the junction unmatched. The CDR3 runs to 14 residues. In germline, CDR1 is MNHNS, CDR2 SASEGT. CDR3 amino acids: CASSDRGVQQPQHF. The DNA for the CDR3 is TGTGCCAGCAGTGACAGGGGGGTTCAGCAGCCCCAGCATTTT.

The chain recombines TRBV7-2 with TRBJ1-1; no reliable D call. There are 13 residues in the CDR3. Trimming took off 1 base at V and 7 bases at J, with 10 bases between the two ends. Germline lookup yields CDR1 SGHTA and CDR2 FQGNSA. CDR3: CASSLDAGSEAFF. For the CDR3, the DNA is TGTGCCAGCAGCTTAGACGCCGGGAGTGAAGCTTTCTTT.

The rearrangement uses TRBV6-5 and TRBJ1-3; no definite D call. The V end was cut by 0 bases, the J end by 2 bases, with 8 bases between. The CDR3 has 15 residues. CDR1 and CDR2 from the germline V gene are MNHEY and SVGAGI. CDR3 DNA: TGTGCCAGCAGTTACTCGGTCCAGACTGGAAACACCATATATTTT. Encoded protein: CASSYSVQTGNTIYF.

The chain links TRBV10-3 to TRBJ2-3, with TRBD2 matching over 10 bases. With 2 bases clipped from V and 0 bases from J, the junction kept 8 bases outside the gene matches. In germline, CDR1 is ENHRY, CDR2 SYGVKD. CDR3 length: 18 residues. Written as DNA, the CDR3 is TGTGCCATCAGTGAGAAATGGGTAGCGGGGGGTAGCACAGATACGCAGTATTTT. Translating gives CAISEKWVAGGSTDTQYF.

This clone was seen once. The rearrangement joins TRBV6-8 to TRBJ1-2, with D possibly matching TRBD1 (5 bases). The CDR3 has 15 amino acids. V lost 1 base to trimming and J lost 7 bases, with 16 bases between them. CDR1 is MNHGY, CDR2 SAAAGT, per germline. The CDR3 loop reads CASSYWPGWDCGYTF. CDR3 nucleotides: TGTGCCAGCAGTTACTGGCCAGGGTGGGATTGTGGCTACACCTTC.

The chain joins TRBV27 to TRBJ2-3; D is perhaps TRBD2 (5 bases). Germline V gene lookup returns CDR1 MNHEY and CDR2 SMNVEV (reference sequence). The V end lost 0 bases, the J end lost 2 bases, and 12 bases lay between the germline ends. The CDR3 loop spans 16 amino acids. DNA of the CDR3: TGTGCCAGCAGTTTATCTAGGCGGGTTTACACAGATACGCAGTATTTT. It codes for CASSLSRRVYTDTQYF.

The V and J genes are TRBV4-3 and TRBJ2-2, with a tentative D call TRBD2 (5 bases). Germline V gives CDR1 LGHNA, CDR2 YSLEER. Trimming shortened V by 4 bases and J by 8 bases, and 14 bases separated the two germline ends. This CDR3 region has 14 residues. CDR3 in DNA: TGCGCCAGCAGCCCCTCCTATGGGAGTGGGGAGCTGTTTTTT. It is translated as CASSPSYGSGELFF.

The chain carries TRBV6-5 and TRBJ2-2, with 8 bases matching TRBD1. This CDR3 contains 14 residues. Germline loops: CDR1 MNHEY, CDR2 SVGAGI. Losses at the gene ends were 7 bases for V and 5 bases for J; bases not matched to a gene: 6. CDR3 nucleotides: TGTGCCAGCAACGGACAGGGCAGAACCGGGGAGCTGTTTTTT. As protein: CASNGQGRTGELFF.

V gene TRBV5-1 combines with J gene TRBJ2-5; D may be TRBD1 (6 bases). This CDR3 comprises 14 residues. Germline values: CDR1 SGHRS, CDR2 YFSETQ. Trimming pared 3 bases from V and 1 base from J, leaving 10 bases between. CDR3 in amino acids: CASSWGTLQETQYF. For the CDR3, the DNA is TGCGCCAGCAGCTGGGGGACACTCCAAGAGACCCAGTACTTC.

This clone appeared a few times. The rearrangement uses TRBV10-3 and TRBJ1-2; no clear D gene. Germline V gene lookup returns CDR1 ENHRY and CDR2 SYGVKD. Deletions cut 0 bases from V and 4 bases from J, with 12 bases between. CDR3 size: 15 residues. The CDR3 DNA reads as TGTGCCATCAGTGAGTCGACTGGAAACCCCTATGGCTACACCTTC. Its protein is CAISESTGNPYGYTF.

V is TRBV10-3 and J is TRBJ2-1; TRBD2 matches at 9 bases. The V gene end was trimmed by 3 bases and the J gene end by 8 bases; junction bases not matched to a gene: 5. Germline CDR1 reads ENHRY; CDR2 reads SYGVKD. The CDR3 contains 14 residues. This CDR3 reads CAISDAGGQDEQFF. DNA of the CDR3: TGTGCCATCAGTGATGCGGGGGGGCAGGATGAGCAGTTCTTC.

This clone was seen just once. The chain carries TRBV11-2 and TRBJ1-1; TRBD1 might be the D (5 bases). CDR1 SGHAT and CDR2 FQNNGV come from the germline V gene. V lost 5 bases and J lost 6, with 16 bases in between. The CDR3 length is 14 residues. The CDR3 sequence is CASSPRGGEAEAFF. Here the CDR3 DNA reads TGTGCCAGCAGCCCCCGAGGAGGGGAGGCTGAAGCTTTCTTT.

The table lists this clone with a count of one. The chain joins TRBV11-3 to TRBJ2-1; 9 bases are shared with TRBD2. Per the germline V gene, CDR1 is SGHNT and CDR2 is YENEEA. The ends lost 3 bases at V and 10 bases at J; junction bases unmatched: 4. This CDR3 has 13 residues. The CDR3 DNA is TGTGCCAGCAGCTTTAATCTAGCGGGAGAGCAGTTCTTC. Translating it yields CASSFNLAGEQFF.

This clone was seen more than once but under ten times. The rearrangement joins TRBV5-1 to TRBJ1-2; TRBD1 matches 7 bases. Germline CDR1 is SGHRS and CDR2 is YFSETQ. Germline trimming cut 3 bases from V and 6 bases from J; bases unmatched to any gene: 2. This CDR3 has 12 amino acids. In DNA, the CDR3 is TGCGCCAGCAGCTCGACAGGGAATGGCTACACCTTC. Translated, it gives CASSSTGNGYTF.

This rearrangement joins TRBV4-3 to TRBJ1-1, with D uncertain. Germline values: CDR1 LGHNA, CDR2 YSLEER. This CDR3 contains 14 residues. V lost 0 bases, J lost 7 bases, and 12 bases lay in between. This CDR3 is CASSQEFSEYEAFF. As DNA, the CDR3 is TGCGCCAGCAGCCAAGAATTTTCGGAGTATGAAGCTTTCTTT.